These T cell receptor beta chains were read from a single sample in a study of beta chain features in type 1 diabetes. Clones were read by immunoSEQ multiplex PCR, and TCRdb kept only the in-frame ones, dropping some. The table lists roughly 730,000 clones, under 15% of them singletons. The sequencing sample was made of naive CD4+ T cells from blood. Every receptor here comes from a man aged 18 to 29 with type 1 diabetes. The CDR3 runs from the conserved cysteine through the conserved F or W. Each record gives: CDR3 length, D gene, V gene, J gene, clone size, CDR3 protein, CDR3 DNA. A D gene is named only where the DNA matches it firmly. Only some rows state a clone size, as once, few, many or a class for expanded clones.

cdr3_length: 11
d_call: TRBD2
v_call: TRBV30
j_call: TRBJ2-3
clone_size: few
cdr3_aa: CAGGTTDTQYF
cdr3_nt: TGTGCGGGGGGGACCACAGATACGCAGTATTTT

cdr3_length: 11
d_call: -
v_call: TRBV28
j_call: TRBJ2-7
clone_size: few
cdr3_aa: CASSFRGEQYF
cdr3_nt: TGTGCCAGCAGTTTCAGGGGCGAGCAGTACTTC

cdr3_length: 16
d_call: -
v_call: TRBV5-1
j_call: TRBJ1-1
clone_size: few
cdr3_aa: CASSIPETGENTEAFF
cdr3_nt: TGCGCCAGCAGCATTCCCGAAACCGGGGAGAACACTGAAGCTTTCTTT

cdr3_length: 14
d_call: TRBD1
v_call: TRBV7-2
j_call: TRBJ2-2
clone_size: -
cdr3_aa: CASSKTGGNGELFF
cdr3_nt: TGTGCCAGCAGCAAGACAGGGGGCAACGGGGAGCTGTTTTTT

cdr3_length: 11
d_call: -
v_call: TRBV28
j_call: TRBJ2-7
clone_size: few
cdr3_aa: CASSFRFEQYF
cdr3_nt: TGTGCCAGCAGTTTCCGGTTCGAGCAGTACTTC

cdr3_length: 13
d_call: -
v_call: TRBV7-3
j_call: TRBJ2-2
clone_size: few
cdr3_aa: CASSLGGTGELFF
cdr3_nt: TGTGCCAGCAGCTTAGGGGGTACCGGGGAGCTGTTTTTT

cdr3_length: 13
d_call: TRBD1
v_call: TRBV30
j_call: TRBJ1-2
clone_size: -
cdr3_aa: CAWSVAGGPGYTF
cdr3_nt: TGTGCCTGGAGTGTGGCAGGGGGCCCTGGCTACACCTTC

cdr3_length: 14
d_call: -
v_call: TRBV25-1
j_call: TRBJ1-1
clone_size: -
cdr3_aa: CASSLPGVRAEAFF
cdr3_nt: TGTGCCAGCAGCTTACCAGGGGTAAGGGCTGAAGCTTTCTTT

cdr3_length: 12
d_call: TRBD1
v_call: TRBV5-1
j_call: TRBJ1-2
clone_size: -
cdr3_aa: CASSFGQDGYTF
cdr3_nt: TGCGCCAGCAGCTTCGGACAGGATGGCTACACCTTC

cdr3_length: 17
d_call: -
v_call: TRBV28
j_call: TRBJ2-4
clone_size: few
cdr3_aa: CASSLSPFNLAKNIQYF
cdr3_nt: TGTGCCAGCAGTTTATCGCCCTTCAATTTGGCCAAAAACATTCAGTACTTC